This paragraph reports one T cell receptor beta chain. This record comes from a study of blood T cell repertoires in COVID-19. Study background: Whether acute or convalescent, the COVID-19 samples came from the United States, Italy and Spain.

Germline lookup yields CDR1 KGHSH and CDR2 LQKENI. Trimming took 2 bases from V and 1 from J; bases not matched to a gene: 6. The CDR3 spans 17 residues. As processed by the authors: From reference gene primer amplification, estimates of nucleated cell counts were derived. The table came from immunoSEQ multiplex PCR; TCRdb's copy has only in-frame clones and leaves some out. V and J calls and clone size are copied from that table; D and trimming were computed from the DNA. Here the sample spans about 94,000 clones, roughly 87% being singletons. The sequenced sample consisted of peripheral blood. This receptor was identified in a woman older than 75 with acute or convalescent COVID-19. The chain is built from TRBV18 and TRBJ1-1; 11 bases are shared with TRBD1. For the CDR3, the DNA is TGTGCCAGCTCACCAACGGGACAGGGGGGAGGGAACACTGAAGCTTTCTTT. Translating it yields CASSPTGQGGGNTEAFF.